A single sample gave rise to the 17 T cell receptor beta chains below, sequenced in a study of T cells after yellow fever vaccination. TCRdb recomputed calls from the 5' RACE reads with MiXCR, one row per CDR3 protein. The data show 300,000 or so distinct CDR3 sequences, 3% to 4.5% seen once. The sequences come from PBMCs, collected 5 days after the yellow fever booster vaccination. The receptor set was obtained from a man aged 18 to 35 who received the YFV17D yellow fever vaccine.

The V and J genes are TRBV6-1 and TRBJ2-7, with 12 positions matching TRBD2. The CDR3 has 16 amino acids. The trim removed 8 bases at V and 6 bases at J, leaving 14 bases unmatched. CDR1 and CDR2 (germline): MNHNS, SASEGT. CDR3 nucleotide sequence: TGTGCCAGCTCCAAGACTAGCGGGGGTCCCCAAGGCGAGCAGTACGTC. This gives the protein CASSKTSGGPQGEQYV.

The genes are TRBV7-2 and TRBJ1-2; 7 nucleotides align to TRBD1. The germline V gene has CDR1 SGHTA and CDR2 FQGNSA. Unmatched junction bases numbered 8, after V lost 1 base and J lost 6 bases. The CDR3 runs 15 residues. CDR3 loop: CASSLGLGGTDGYTF. CDR3 DNA: TGTGCCAGCAGCTTAGGGCTCGGCGGGACAGATGGCTACACCTTC.

This sequence joins TRBV6-2 or TRBV6-3 and TRBJ2-2, with 7 positions matching TRBD1. J was trimmed by 0 bases and V by 2 bases; bases with no gene match: 6. The germline V gene encodes CDR1 MNHEY and CDR2 SVGEGT. The CDR3 consists of 17 residues. CDR3 loop: CASSYLQGQTNTGELFF. CDR3 in DNA: TGTGCCAGCAGTTACCTCCAGGGACAGACGAACACCGGGGAGCTGTTTTTT.

This clonotype was seen a few times. V usage is TRBV5-4 and J usage is TRBJ2-6, with D unclear. This CDR3 is built from 14 residues. The germline V gene has CDR1 SGHNT and CDR2 YYREEE (reference sequence). Deletions cut 7 bases from V and 2 bases from J, with 10 bases between. CDR3 nucleotide sequence: TGTGCCAGCTGTCCGAGGACTGGGGCCAACGTCCTGACTTTC. Amino acids: CASCPRTGANVLTF.

This clonotype turned up a few times. This chain joins TRBV5-1 and TRBJ2-2; the D is unclear. Germline V gene lookup returns CDR1 SGHRS and CDR2 YFSETQ. Trimming removed 2 bases at V and 5 bases at J, with 13 bases between. This CDR3 spans 15 amino acids. CDR3 sequence: CASSLDNIGTGELFF. The CDR3 nucleotides read TGCGCCAGCAGCTTAGATAACATAGGAACCGGGGAGCTGTTTTTT.

The genes are TRBV5-1 and TRBJ2-7, with TRBD1 matching over 7 bases. After removal of 6 bases from V and 0 bases from J, the junction contained 6 bases not matched to a gene. The CDR3 sequence is 14 residues long. Germline V gives CDR1 SGHRS, CDR2 YFSETQ. The CDR3 spells CASTQDRLSYEQYF. CDR3 bases: TGCGCCAGCACACAGGACAGGCTCTCCTACGAGCAGTACTTC.

This clonotype was recorded at least ten times. This chain connects TRBV7-8 to TRBJ1-4; D not resolved. Germline V gene lookup returns CDR1 SGHVS and CDR2 FQNEAQ. V lost 0 bases and J 3 bases, leaving 2 bases between the germline ends. The CDR3 sequence is 13 residues long. The CDR3 DNA reads TGTGCCAGCAGCTTAGCTCCTAATGAAAAACTGTTTTTT. It codes for CASSLAPNEKLFF. Full variable domain (rest looked up from reference TRBV7-8 and TRBJ1-4): GAGVSQSPRYKVAKRGQDVALRCDPISGHVSLFWYQQALGQGPEFLTYFQNEAQLDKSGLPSDRFFAERPEGSVSTLKIQRTQQEDSAVYLCASSLAPNEKLFFGSGTQLSVL.

This clonotype has at least ten counts. The rearrangement joins TRBV3-1 to TRBJ1-4; D gene uncertain. Per the germline V gene, CDR1 is LGHDT and CDR2 is YNNKEL (reference sequence). V was clipped by 0 bases and J by 6 bases, with 8 bases between them. The CDR3 has 14 amino acids. The CDR3 nucleotides are TGTGCCAGCAGCCAAGAGGCTGCGGATGAAAAACTGTTTTTT. Its protein product is CASSQEAADEKLFF.

The table lists this clonotype with many counts. The V call is TRBV29-1, the J call TRBJ1-2; possible D gene TRBD1, 6 bases. V was pared by 0 bases and J by 3 bases, with 11 bases between. CDR3 size: 14 residues. CDR1 and CDR2 (germline): SQVTM, ANQGSEA. CDR3 DNA: TGCAGCGTTGAAGACCTGACAGGAGACTATGGCTACACCTTC. Translated, it gives CSVEDLTGDYGYTF.

This clonotype was recorded at least ten times. The V gene is TRBV4-2, the J gene TRBJ1-4; D remains ambiguous. CDR1 and CDR2 from the germline V gene are LGHNA and YNFKEQ. CDR3 size: 17 residues. Trimming stripped 5 bases from V and 0 bases from J, with 16 bases between. The CDR3 region is CASSELATVATNEKLFF. The CDR3 region has the DNA TGTGCCAGCAGCGAACTCGCCACGGTGGCAACTAATGAAAAACTGTTTTTT.

This clonotype came up a few times. V gene TRBV20-1 combines with J gene TRBJ1-4; D is possibly TRBD1 (5 bases). V was shortened by 5 bases and J by 11 bases, with 15 bases between the two germline ends. The CDR3 runs to 12 residues. Germline assignment: CDR1 DFQATT and CDR2 SNEGSKA (reference sequence). The chain's CDR3 is CSAGDGQGKLFF. CDR3 coding DNA: TGCAGTGCTGGCGACGGACAAGGGAAACTGTTTTTT.

At least ten counts were recorded for this clonotype. This rearrangement joins TRBV29-1 to TRBJ2-2; 10 nucleotides align to TRBD1. The length of the CDR3 is 16 residues. Germline V gives CDR1 SQVTM, CDR2 ANQGSEA. The junction had 4 bases not matched to a gene; V was cut back by 0 bases and J by 3 bases. CDR3 coding DNA: TGCAGCGTTGAAGAGGCCGGGACAGGGGACACCGGGGAGCTGTTTTTT. The encoded protein is CSVEEAGTGDTGELFF.

The chain couples TRBV5-3 to TRBJ2-4, with D unclear. TRBV5-3 is flagged as an ORF with uncertain function. V was shortened by 4 bases and J by 0 bases, with 11 bases between the two germline ends. The CDR3 sequence is 15 residues long. DNA of the CDR3: TGTGCCAGAAGCCAAAGCCGAGTAGCCAAAAACATTCAGTACTTC. Its translation is CARSQSRVAKNIQYF.

In this sample, this clonotype turned up a few times. This chain connects TRBV6-6 to TRBJ1-5; D call uncertain. Germline lookup yields CDR1 MNHNY and CDR2 SVGAGI (reference sequence). The CDR3 covers 12 residues. Trimming left V 2 bases short and J 8 bases short, with 7 bases between. CDR3 bases: TGTGCCAGCAGTTACAGGGAAGAGCCCCAGCATTTT. It is translated as CASSYREEPQHF.

This clonotype was detected ten times or more. This sequence joins TRBV12-3 or TRBV12-4 and TRBJ1-1; D is uncertain. The ends were cut back, 5 bases at V and 5 bases at J, with 15 bases in the middle. The CDR3 has 14 amino acids. CDR3: CASSPFRRETEAFF. The CDR3 DNA reads TGTGCCAGCAGTCCTTTCCGACGGGAAACTGAAGCTTTCTTT.

The chain is built from TRBV7-9 and TRBJ1-3; unclear D gene. The CDR3 runs to 14 residues. Germline loops: CDR1 SEHNR, CDR2 FQNEAQ (reference sequence). Between the trimmed V and J ends, which lost 1 base and 0 bases, there was a span of 4 bases. The CDR3 spells CASSLEISGNTIYF. CDR3 bases: TGTGCCAGCAGCTTAGAAATCTCTGGAAACACCATATATTTT.

V gene TRBV5-1 combines with J gene TRBJ2-1; 8 positions agree with TRBD2. V shed 0 bases and J 4 bases; nucleotides not matched to a gene: 6. Looked up from germline, CDR1 is SGHRS and CDR2 is YFSETQ. The CDR3 runs to 16 residues. Written as DNA, the CDR3 is TGCGCCAGCAGCTTGGGACCTGCGGGGGGATACAATGAGCAGTTCTTC. This translates into CASSLGPAGGYNEQFF.